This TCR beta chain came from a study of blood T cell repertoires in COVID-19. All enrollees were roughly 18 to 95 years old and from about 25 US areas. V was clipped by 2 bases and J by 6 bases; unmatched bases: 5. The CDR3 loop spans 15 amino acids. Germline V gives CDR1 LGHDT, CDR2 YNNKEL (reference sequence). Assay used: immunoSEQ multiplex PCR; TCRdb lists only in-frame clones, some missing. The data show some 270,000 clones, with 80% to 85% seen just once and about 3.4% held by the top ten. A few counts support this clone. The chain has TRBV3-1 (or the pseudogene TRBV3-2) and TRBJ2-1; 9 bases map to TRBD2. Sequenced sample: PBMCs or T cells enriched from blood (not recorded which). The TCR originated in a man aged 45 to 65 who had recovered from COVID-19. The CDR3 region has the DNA TGTGCCAGCAGCCAAACGGGACTAGCAGGCAATGAGCAGTTCTTC. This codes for CASSQTGLAGNEQFF.